This T cell receptor (beta chain) was recorded in a study of beta chain features in type 1 diabetes. Reverse transcribing all isolated RNA meant expressed TCRB transcripts were sequenced. Some clones are missing from TCRdb's copy, which holds only in-frame ones; the method was immunoSEQ multiplex PCR. This table holds about 180,000 clones, 6% to 9% found once. Cells sorted by CD45RO/CCR7/CD25/CD127/CD95/CD27 comprised CD4+ naive, central memory, regulatory and stem cell-like memory cells. This clone was found a few times. Its specificity is unknown. Study-wide results and caveats: TCRB CDR3s from Type 1 diabetes patients were moderately but significantly shorter in all four CD4+ subsets.

The CDR3 is 16 residues long. Source material: central memory CD4+ T cells from blood. The receptor was isolated from a man aged 18 to 30 with type 1 diabetes. J is TRBJ2-1 and V is TRBV21-1; the table names TRBD2, a call not compared with the DNA. TRBV21-1 is an annotated pseudogene. The CDR3 sequence: CASSNLLPNSYNEQFF. CDR3 DNA sequence: TGTGCCAGCAGCAATCTTCTACCCAACTCCTACAATGAGCAGTTCTTC.